This T cell receptor beta chain was documented in a study of blood T cell repertoires in COVID-19. On the study more broadly: Specimens from acute and convalescent COVID-19 originated in the United States, Italy and Spain.

Trimming removed 5 bases from V and 2 bases from J, with 20 bases in between. CDR1 LNHDA and CDR2 SQIVND come from the germline V gene (reference sequence). The CDR3 has 17 amino acids. Original data processing: How many nucleated cells were present was estimated from reference gene primer amplification. The assay was immunoSEQ multiplex PCR, and TCRdb's table has in-frame clones only and misses some. For V, J and clone size, that table is used; D and trimming come from the DNA. Here the sample spans 300,000 to 400,000 clones, roughly 88% being singletons. Individuals aged 18 to 89 years were recruited from about two dozen US areas. Researchers sorted participants into cohorts using their self-reported clinical history.

This clonotype was sampled from a woman in her twenties or thirties with acute COVID-19. Sequenced: PBMCs or T cells enriched from blood (not recorded which). This chain connects TRBV19 to TRBJ2-3; the D gene is possibly TRBD1 (5 bases). CDR3: CASSPSFLAGNTDTQYF. In nucleotides, the CDR3 is TGTGCCAGTAGTCCCTCGTTCTTGGCAGGGAACACAGATACGCAGTATTTT.